This T cell receptor beta chain comes out of a study of chemoradiotherapy in HPV16-positive cancers. Study summary: Functional T-cell assays on two HPV16-positive patients' cells defined candidate HPV-specific clones and common TCR motifs.

A note on this clone: Its specificity is not known.

Study findings and constraints: The functional HPV-specific definition rests on just two HPV16-positive patients. During treatment, candidate HPV-specific clones and E7-related motifs expanded in tumor.

The V and J ends lost 4 bases and 5 bases, in that order; junction bases with no gene match: 8. The CDR3 is 15 amino acids. Germline V gene sequence: CDR1 MDHEN, CDR2 SYDVKM. Samples were taken several times over chemoradiotherapy. TCRdb keeps only in-frame clones here, not all; method: immunoSEQ multiplex PCR. The repertoire holds 7,500 to 9,500 clones, with 70% to 85% as singletons. This chain links TRBV28 with TRBJ1-1, with TRBD1 matching over 9 bases. This material was collected from a patient who underwent chemoradiotherapy. This sequence originates from a human donor with HPV-associated anogenital cancer. Here the CDR3 DNA reads TGTGCCAGCAGTTCATCGGGACAGGGTGGGACTGAAGCTTTCTTT. Residues: CASSSSGQGGTEAFF.